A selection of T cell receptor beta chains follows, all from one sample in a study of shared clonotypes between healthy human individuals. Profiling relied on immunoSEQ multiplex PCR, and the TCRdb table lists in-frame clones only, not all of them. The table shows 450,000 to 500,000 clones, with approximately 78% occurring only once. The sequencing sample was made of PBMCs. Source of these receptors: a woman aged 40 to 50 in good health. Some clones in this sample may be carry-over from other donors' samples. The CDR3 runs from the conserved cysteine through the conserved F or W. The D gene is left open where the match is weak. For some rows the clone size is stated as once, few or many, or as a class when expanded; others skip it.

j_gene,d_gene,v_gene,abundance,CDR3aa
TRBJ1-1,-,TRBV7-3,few,CASSLAPMNTEAFF
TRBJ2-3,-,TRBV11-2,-,CASSLDWADTYTQYF
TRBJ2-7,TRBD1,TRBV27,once,CASSSPGQGVYEQYF
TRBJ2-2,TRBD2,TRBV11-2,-,CASSPWERGGGELFF
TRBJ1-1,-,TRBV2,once,CASSVGLEAFF
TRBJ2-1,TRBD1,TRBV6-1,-,CASSDPGQGAYNEQFF
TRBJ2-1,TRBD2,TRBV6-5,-,CASREGGNSEQFF
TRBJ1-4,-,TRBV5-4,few,CASSPDLTNEKLFF
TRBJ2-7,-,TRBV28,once,CASSLTPYEQYF
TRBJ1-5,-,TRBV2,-,CASSDRQAITQPQHF
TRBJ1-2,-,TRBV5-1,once,CASSLLEDTSNYGYTF
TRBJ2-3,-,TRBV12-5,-,CASAHPTGNTDTQYF
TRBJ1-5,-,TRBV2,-,CASSEGGSNQPQHF